This TCR beta chain was captured by sequencing in a study of OX40 agonist ivuxolimab in advanced cancers. At the level of the whole study: The costimulatory receptor OX40 (CD134) was targeted by ivuxolimab, a fully human IgG2 agonistic monoclonal antibody. Intravenous ivuxolimab was administered to patients every 2 weeks at six dose levels: 0.01, 0.1, 0.3, 1.5, 3 and 10 mg/kg. Among the approximately 50 dose-escalation patients, about 20 had hepatocellular carcinoma, 15 melanoma, 9 renal cell carcinoma and 9 head and neck cancer. The dose-escalation cohort was 82.7% male with a mean age of around 64 years, ranging from roughly 23 to 90. Prior anti-PD-1, anti-PD-L1 or anti-CTLA-4 therapy was permitted, and checkpoint inhibitors had been received by about 44% of dose-escalation patients. Partial responses occurred in three dose-escalation patients, of whom one had hepatocellular carcinoma and two had cutaneous melanoma. Peripheral TCRbeta sequencing aimed to test whether ivuxolimab altered TCR sequence diversity and caused clonal T-cell expansion. The monotherapy dose-escalation portion (N of about 47 patients) of the phase I ivuxolimab trial is reported in the paper.

Looking up the germline V gene yields CDR1 SGHTA and CDR2 FQGNSA. The CDR3 has 14 amino acids, counting the end cysteine and phenylalanine. The retained sequence is limited to the CDR3, 42 bases, with the frame set at the first base. Findings and caveats that apply to the study as a whole: Low levels of normalized T-cell clonal expansion were also seen in some patients who did not respond. The antigen specificity of the peripheral T cells that underwent clonal expansion was not determined. At doses of 0.1 to 3.0 mg/kg, clonal expansion of both CD4+ and CD8+ T cells in blood was seen between baseline and week 6. After ivuxolimab, CD8+ T cells had more expanded clones than CD4+ T cells on average. Partial responders in the 0.1-3.0 mg/kg groups had among the lowest normalized peripheral clonal expansion, especially among CD8+ T cells.

For sequencing of the TCRbeta CDR3 region, genomic DNA was extracted from the sorted cells. The immunoSEQ Assay was used for sequencing of TCRbeta CDR3 regions. In TCRdb, the immuneACCESS table is reduced to in-frame sequences with V and J assigned. These tables do not hold every clone; where another copy was compared, an unresolved V gene accounts for under half, and the others remain unexplained. For this sample there are over 55,000 clones; approximately 86% appear just once. Together, the top ten hold 11% of the sample. In the case of this clone: The specificity of this receptor is unknown. Per-nucleotide qualities are absent, and no much larger clonotype sits a single base away.

The trial excluded patients who had a history of autoimmune disease or who were on systemic immunosuppression. In every dose cohort, peripheral blood was drawn for TCR sequencing at baseline, cycle 4 day 1, and cycle 7 day 1. The samples were drawn from a first-in-human, open-label, multicenter phase I dose-escalation trial of ivuxolimab. Adults with locally advanced or metastatic head and neck squamous cell, hepatocellular, melanoma or renal cell carcinoma were enrolled in the trial. Before TCR sequencing, CD4+ T cells and CD8+ T cells were sorted from peripheral blood as separate populations. The sequenced sample was CD4+ or CD8+ T cells sorted from blood, obtained in a trial of the OX40 agonist ivuxolimab. This sequence uses TRBV7-2 and TRBJ2-5; a stretch of 9 junction bases matches TRBD1. The end of the DNA fits TRBJ2-7 better, so the J call may be wrong. The receptor was derived from an adult with an advanced solid tumor such as melanoma, head and neck, liver or kidney cancer. The base sequence is TGTGCCAGCAGCCCAACAGGGGGCGGCTACGAGCAGTACTTC. Its coded protein is CASSPTGGGYEQYF.